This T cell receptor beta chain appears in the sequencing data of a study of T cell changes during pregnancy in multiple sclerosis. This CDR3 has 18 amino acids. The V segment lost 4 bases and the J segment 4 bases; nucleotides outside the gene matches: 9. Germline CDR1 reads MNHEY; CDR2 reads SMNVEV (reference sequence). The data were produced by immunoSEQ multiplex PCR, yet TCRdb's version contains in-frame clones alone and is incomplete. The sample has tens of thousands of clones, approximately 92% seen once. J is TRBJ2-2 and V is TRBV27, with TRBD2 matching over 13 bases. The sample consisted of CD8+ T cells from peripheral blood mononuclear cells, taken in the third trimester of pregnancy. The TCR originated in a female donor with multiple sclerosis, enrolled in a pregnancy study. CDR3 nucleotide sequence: TGTGCCAGCAGTTCACTAGCGGGGGGGACCTCGGGCACCGGGGAGCTGTTTTTT. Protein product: CASSSLAGGTSGTGELFF.